This T cell receptor beta chain was identified during a study of T cells after posttransplantation cyclophosphamide. Study results and caveats: Donor CD8+ memory clones often dominated recipient blood repertoires at later times.

This clone was seen a few times. Its matching antigen is unknown. Libraries were prepared by immunoSEQ multiplex PCR; TCRdb keeps only in-frame clonotypes and omits some of them. The sample presents roughly 7,000 clones, none singletons. Treatment was busulfan-fludarabine conditioning, a marrow graft, and cyclophosphamide on days +3 and +4. Specimen: PBMCs, collected after allogeneic stem cell transplant with posttransplant cyclophosphamide. The source of this sequence is a female patient in her forties or fifties who received an allogeneic stem cell transplant from an unrelated donor, was CMV-positive, and had acute GVHD only. Some T cells may have originated in the graft donor.

The CDR3 DNA sequence: TGTGCCAGCAGTTTATCGGGGGGCAATCAGCCCCAGCATTTT. The encoded protein is CASSLSGGNQPQHF. The chain has TRBV28 and TRBJ1-5; D is perhaps TRBD1 (5 bases). Trimming took 1 base from V and 2 from J, leaving 6 bases between them. The length of the CDR3 is 14 residues. The V gene's germline CDR1 is MDHEN and CDR2 SYDVKM.